Presented here are 23 T cell receptor beta chains from one specimen sequenced in a study of technical replicates of blood from a few donors. TCRdb's copy holds only in-frame clones and misses some; the assay was immunoSEQ multiplex PCR. The sample carries under 100,000 clones, 95% recorded once. The sample taken for sequencing was T cells isolated from PBMCs. Receptor source: a human donor in good health.

This chain joins TRBV19 and TRBJ2-2; a possible D gene is TRBD2 (5 bases). The ends were cut back, 7 bases at V and 1 base at J, with 13 bases in the middle. Germline-derived CDR1 and CDR2 are LNHDA and SQIVND (reference sequence). The CDR3 extends over 15 amino acids. For the CDR3, the DNA is TGTGCCAGTATCCCGCCGGGGTTGAACACCGGGGAGCTGTTTTTT. Protein sequence: CASIPPGLNTGELFF.

V and J are TRBV7-9 and TRBJ1-4; D uncertain. The CDR3 has 14 amino acids. The V end lost 1 base, the J end lost 6 bases, and 9 bases lay between the germline ends. Per the germline V gene, CDR1 is SEHNR and CDR2 is FQNEAQ (reference sequence). The DNA of the CDR3 is TGTGCCAGCAGCTTAGAACTTAGTTATGAAAAACTGTTTTTT. This sequence encodes CASSLELSYEKLFF.

This rearrangement joins TRBV19 to TRBJ1-2; D is uncertain. This CDR3 is 14 amino acids long. V shed 6 bases and J shed 1 base, with 12 bases lying between them. Looked up from germline, CDR1 is LNHDA and CDR2 is SQIVND (reference sequence). CDR3 DNA sequence: TGTGCCAGTAGCACCCTCGGGGATAACTATGGCTACACCTTC. It specifies CASSTLGDNYGYTF.

The genes are TRBV25-1 and TRBJ2-7, with D unresolved. CDR3 size: 13 residues. CDR1 and CDR2 (germline): MGHDK, SYGVNS. V lost 8 bases, J lost 4 bases, and 15 bases lay in between. Written as DNA, the CDR3 is TGTGCCAGCCGAAGTGAGAGTCTGTACGAGCAGTACTTC. It encodes CASRSESLYEQYF.

A single count supports this clone. The chain couples TRBV19 to TRBJ2-1; 9 bases match TRBD1. In germline, CDR1 is LNHDA, CDR2 SQIVND (reference sequence). With 5 bases clipped from V and 7 bases from J, the junction kept 12 bases outside the gene matches. The CDR3 totals 16 residues. In DNA, the CDR3 is TGTGCCAGTAGTTGGGACAGGGTAAGTCTAGGGAATGAGCAGTTCTTC. This translates into CASSWDRVSLGNEQFF.

The chain joins TRBV4-1 to TRBJ1-1; D is unresolved. CDR3 size: 15 residues. Trimming removed 1 base from V and 5 bases from J, with 14 bases in between. Germline V gives CDR1 MGHRA, CDR2 YSYEKL. Here the CDR3 reads CASSQALTIGTEAFF. DNA of the CDR3: TGCGCCAGCAGCCAAGCACTAACAATAGGTACTGAAGCTTTCTTT.

The J gene is TRBJ1-4, the V gene TRBV18; D possibly corresponds to TRBD1 (5 bases). V gave up 6 bases and J gave up 12 bases, with 20 bases separating them. Germline lookup yields CDR1 KGHSH and CDR2 LQKENI. The CDR3 is 14 residues long. The DNA of the CDR3 is TGTGCCAGCTCGCACAAACAGGATACTATAGAACTGTTTTTT. Its translation is CASSHKQDTIELFF.

The chain uses TRBV29-1 and TRBJ1-1; 8 positions agree with TRBD1. There are 15 residues in the CDR3. CDR1 and CDR2 from the germline V gene are SQVTM and ANQGSEA. With V trimmed by 0 bases and J by 10 bases, 13 bases remained unmatched. The DNA of the CDR3 is TGCAGCGTTGAAGACAATAGGACAGGGCGCTTCGGAGCTTTCTTT. Residues: CSVEDNRTGRFGAFF. The full variable domain, its missing parts supplied by reference TRBV29-1 and TRBJ1-1, is SAVISQKPSRDICQRGTSLTIQCQVDSQVTMMFWYRQQPGQSLTLIATANQGSEATYESGFVIDKFPISRPNLTFSTLTVSNMSPEDSSIYLCSVEDNRTGRFGAFFGQGTRLTVV.

The chain is built from TRBV2 and TRBJ1-4; D may be TRBD1 (6 bases). Germline loops: CDR1 SNHLY, CDR2 FYNNEI. V was clipped by 6 bases and J by 5 bases, with 13 bases between them. This CDR3 region has 14 residues. CDR3 nucleotide sequence: TGTGCCAGCAGGACCGGGACACCGAATGAAAAACTGTTTTTT. This gives the protein CASRTGTPNEKLFF.

The chain has TRBV7-9 and TRBJ2-5, with 8 nucleotides matching TRBD2. The CDR3 is 13 residues long. The junction had 7 bases not matched to a gene; V was cut back by 8 bases and J by 5 bases. Looked up from germline, CDR1 is SEHNR and CDR2 is FQNEAQ (reference sequence). The CDR3 is CASQRGLGETQYF. CDR3 in DNA: TGTGCCAGCCAGCGGGGGTTGGGGGAGACCCAGTACTTC.

V gene TRBV5-1 combines with J gene TRBJ2-3, with 11 bases lining up with TRBD2. After removal of 3 bases from V and 0 bases from J, the junction contained 3 bases not matched to a gene. The CDR3 has 16 amino acids. CDR1 and CDR2 (germline): SGHRS, YFSETQ. This CDR3 reads CASSSGLAESTDTQYF. The CDR3 DNA is TGCGCCAGCAGCTCGGGACTAGCGGAAAGCACAGATACGCAGTATTTT.

V gene TRBV5-1 combines with J gene TRBJ1-1, with TRBD1 as a possible D gene (5 bases). The CDR3 is 15 amino acids. V lost 2 bases and J 3 bases, leaving 14 bases between the germline ends. The germline CDR1 and CDR2 sequences are SGHRS and YFSETQ. CDR3 amino acids: CASSFRTPPDTEAFF. Here the CDR3 DNA reads TGCGCCAGCAGCTTCAGGACACCACCAGACACTGAAGCTTTCTTT.

V usage is TRBV10-3 and J usage is TRBJ2-7, with TRBD1 matching over 8 bases. The CDR3 is 14 residues long. Germline lookup yields CDR1 ENHRY and CDR2 SYGVKD. With 4 bases clipped from V and 4 bases from J, the junction kept 6 bases outside the gene matches. In DNA, the CDR3 is TGTGCCATCAGTGCAGGGGGCGCGGGTTACGAGCAGTACTTC. This translates into CAISAGGAGYEQYF.

This clone appeared once. The J gene is TRBJ1-4, the V gene TRBV6-1; D is ambiguous. The CDR3 runs 13 residues. Germline values: CDR1 MNHNS, CDR2 SASEGT. The germline V and J ends were trimmed by 7 bases and 7 bases, with 13 bases remaining between them. In nucleotides, the CDR3 is TGTGCCAGCAACACGTACGTAGCTGAAAAACTGTTTTTT. Amino acid sequence: CASNTYVAEKLFF.

The chain recombines TRBV9 with TRBJ2-1, with a weak D call TRBD2 (5 bases). The CDR3 runs to 13 residues. V was shortened by 0 bases and J by 7 bases, with 8 bases between the two germline ends. From germline, CDR1 is SGDLS and CDR2 YYNGEE. The CDR3 DNA reads as TGTGCCAGCAGCGTAGGGACTCAAAATGAGCAGTTCTTC. As protein: CASSVGTQNEQFF.

This rearrangement joins TRBV5-1 to TRBJ2-3, with 8 bases fitting TRBD2. Germline CDR1 and CDR2: SGHRS and YFSETQ. Germline trimming cut 0 bases from V and 2 bases from J; bases unmatched to any gene: 2. CDR3 length: 15 residues. The CDR3 loop reads CASSLVLADTDTQYF. CDR3 in DNA: TGCGCCAGCAGCTTGGTACTAGCGGACACAGATACGCAGTATTTT.

V usage is TRBV11-3 and J usage is TRBJ2-1; maybe TRBD2 (6 bases). Germline assignment: CDR1 SGHNT and CDR2 YENEEA. Trimming left V 9 bases short and J 10 bases short, with 22 bases between. CDR3 length equals 14 residues. The CDR3 DNA sequence: TGTGCCAGTACCGGAGGGGCTTCCGGGCCGGAGCAGTTCTTC. Protein: CASTGGASGPEQFF.

The V and J genes are TRBV5-1 and TRBJ2-3; D is possibly TRBD2 (6 bases). V lost 5 bases, J lost 0 bases, and 13 bases lay in between. CDR3 length: 15 amino acids. CDR1 SGHRS and CDR2 YFSETQ come from the germline V gene. The CDR3 protein is CASSSGPESTDTQYF. CDR3 nucleotides: TGCGCCAGCAGTAGCGGTCCTGAGAGCACAGATACGCAGTATTTT.

The chain has TRBV27 and TRBJ1-2; D is perhaps TRBD1 (5 bases). Germline assignment: CDR1 MNHEY and CDR2 SMNVEV (reference sequence). This CDR3 spans 14 amino acids. V was clipped by 5 bases and J by 4 bases, with 14 bases between them. CDR3 DNA: TGTGCCAGCAGTCCACGCATGGGGGGCTATGGCTACACCTTC. Translating it yields CASSPRMGGYGYTF.

For this clone: Sequence at one end of the junction differs from germline and may be a read error. V and J are TRBV7-7 and TRBJ1-1, with 7 nucleotides matching TRBD1. The CDR3 loop spans 13 amino acids. From germline, CDR1 is SSHAT and CDR2 FNYEAQ (reference sequence). CDR3 DNA sequence: TGTGCTAGCAGCCGGGACAGGAACACTGAAGCTTTCTTT. It codes for CASSRDRNTEAFF.

This chain connects TRBV4-1 to TRBJ2-3, with TRBD2 matching 7 bases. V gave up 6 bases and J gave up 7 bases; unmatched junction bases: 7. The CDR3 has 13 amino acids. Germline CDR1 and CDR2: MGHRA and YSYEKL. In nucleotides, the CDR3 is TGCGCCAGCAGACCCCTGACTAGCAATACGCAGTATTTT. This sequence encodes CASRPLTSNTQYF.

The chain combines TRBV28 with TRBJ2-7, with D unclear. This CDR3 has 13 amino acids. The V end lost 2 bases, the J end lost 4 bases, and 9 bases lay between the germline ends. From germline, CDR1 is MDHEN and CDR2 SYDVKM. The CDR3 nucleotides read TGTGCCAGCAGTTTACGAGACTTATACGAGCAGTACTTC. It codes for CASSLRDLYEQYF.

The rearrangement uses TRBV7-9 and TRBJ2-3; 11 bases line up with TRBD2. The J segment lost 2 bases and the V segment lost 5 bases, leaving 6 bases of the junction unmatched. Germline lookup yields CDR1 SEHNR and CDR2 FQNEAQ (reference sequence). CDR3 size: 16 residues. In nucleotides, the CDR3 is TGTGCCAGCAGCCTCGTAGCGGGGGGGCACACAGATACGCAGTATTTT. Protein: CASSLVAGGHTDTQYF.